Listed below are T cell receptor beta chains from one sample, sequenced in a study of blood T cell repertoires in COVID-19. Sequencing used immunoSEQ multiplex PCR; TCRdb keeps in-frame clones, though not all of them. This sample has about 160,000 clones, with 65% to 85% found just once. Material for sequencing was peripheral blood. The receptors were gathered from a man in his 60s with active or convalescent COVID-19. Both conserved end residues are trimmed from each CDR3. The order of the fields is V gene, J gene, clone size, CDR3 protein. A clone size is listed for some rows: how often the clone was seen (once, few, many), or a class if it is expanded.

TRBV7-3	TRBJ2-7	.	ASSSGTGGFYEQY
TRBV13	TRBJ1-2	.	ASSTRQGAAHGYT
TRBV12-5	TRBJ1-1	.	ASGDAGGTEAF
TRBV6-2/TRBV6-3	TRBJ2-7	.	ASSFDRNPSYEQY
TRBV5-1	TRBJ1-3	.	ASSYLDSFSGNTIY
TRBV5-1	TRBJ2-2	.	ASSLSPSVGTGELF
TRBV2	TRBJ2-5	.	ASRKRGGEETQY
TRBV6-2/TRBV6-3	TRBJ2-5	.	ASSQGLAATQY
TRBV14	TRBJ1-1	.	ASSQDRGSYTKAF
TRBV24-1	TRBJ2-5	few	ATSDLQGTLGETQY
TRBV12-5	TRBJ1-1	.	ASGLPGQGKCNTEAF
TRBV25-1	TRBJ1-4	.	ASSPGTTNEKLF
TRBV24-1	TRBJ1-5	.	ATSGDSRLNQPQH
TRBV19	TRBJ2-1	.	ASSIAGPYNEQF
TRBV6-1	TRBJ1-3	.	ASSEGVDTLLSGNTIY
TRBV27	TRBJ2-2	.	ASRGAGNTGELF
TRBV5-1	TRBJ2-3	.	ASSPSGRSTDTQY